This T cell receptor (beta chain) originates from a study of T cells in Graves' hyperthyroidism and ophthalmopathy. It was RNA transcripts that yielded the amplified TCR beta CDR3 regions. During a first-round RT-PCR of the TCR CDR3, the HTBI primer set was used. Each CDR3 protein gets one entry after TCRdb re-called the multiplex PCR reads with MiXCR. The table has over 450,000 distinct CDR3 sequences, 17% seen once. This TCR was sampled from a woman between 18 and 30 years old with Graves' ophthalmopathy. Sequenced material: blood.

The CDR3 spells CASSFVVNEKLFF. DNA of the CDR3: TGTGCCAGCAGCTTTGTGGTTAATGAAAAACTGTTTTTT. The rearrangement links TRBV7-9 to TRBJ1-4, with D unresolved. V dropped 3 bases and J dropped 4 bases, with 6 bases sitting between them. CDR3 size: 13 residues. Germline CDR1 and CDR2: SEHNR and FQNEAQ (reference sequence).